These 13 T cell receptor beta chains share one sample of origin, sequenced in a study of T cell changes during pregnancy in multiple sclerosis (dated by TCRdb to about 2019). The method was the immunoSEQ multiplex PCR assay. The clones in this table, taken by TCRdb from immuneACCESS, are in-frame only. Not every clone is retained; where verified, under half of the shortfall comes from an unresolved V gene, and the cause of the rest is unknown. The sample includes around 110,000 clones, with roughly 89% observed a single time. In total, the top ten clones hold 1.6% of the sample. The sequencing here drew on peripheral blood, taken before pregnancy. These receptor sequences come from a female donor with multiple sclerosis, enrolled in a pregnancy study.

The V call is TRBV7-3, the J call TRBJ2-1, with TRBD1 identical over 9 bases. The CDR3 sequence is 16 residues long. Unmatched junction bases numbered 7, after V lost 2 bases and J lost 5 bases. Per germline, CDR1 SGHTA and CDR2 FQGTGA. The CDR3 region is CASSLWTGAENNEQFF. CDR3 nucleotides: TGTGCCAGCAGCTTATGGACAGGGGCGGAGAACAATGAGCAGTTCTTC. Drawing the rest from reference TRBV7-3 and TRBJ2-1, the complete variable domain is GAGVSQTPSNKVTEKGKYVELRCDPISGHTALYWYRQSLGQGPEFLIYFQGTGAADDSGLPNDRFFAVRPEGSVSTLKIQRTERGDSAVYLCASSLWTGAENNEQFFGPGTRLTVL.

This clone occurred a few times. The CDR3 DNA sequence: TGTGCCAGCAGAATGACAGGGAAAGGCTACACCTTC. Translating gives CASRMTGKGYTF. The chain employs TRBV6-5 and TRBJ1-2; 7 nucleotides line up with TRBD1. Per germline, CDR1 MNHEY and CDR2 SVGAGI. This CDR3 is built from 12 residues. V was clipped by 6 bases and J by 8 bases; unmatched bases: 6.

V is TRBV4-3 and J is TRBJ2-3; D might be TRBD2 (6 bases). The V and J ends lost 3 bases and 4 bases respectively, with 17 bases between them. From germline, CDR1 is LGHNA and CDR2 YSLEER. CDR3 length: 16 amino acids. CDR3 region: CASSQALEGLADTQYF. The CDR3 coding sequence is TGCGCCAGCAGCCAGGCATTGGAGGGTCTCGCAGATACGCAGTATTTT.

This clone appeared a single time. The V call is TRBV28, the J call TRBJ1-4, with D perhaps matching TRBD1 (5 bases). This CDR3 comprises 14 residues. Between the trimmed V and J ends, which lost 8 bases and 5 bases, there was a span of 15 bases. Germline values: CDR1 MDHEN, CDR2 SYDVKM. DNA of the CDR3: TGTGCCAGCGGATCCTCAGGGATGAATGAAAAACTGTTTTTT. It codes for CASGSSGMNEKLFF.

The chain couples TRBV4-3 to TRBJ2-2, with a possible D match to TRBD1 (5 bases). V was shortened by 4 bases and J by 4 bases, with 13 bases between the two germline ends. Per germline, CDR1 LGHNA and CDR2 YSLEER. The length of the CDR3 is 15 residues. CDR3 in amino acids: CASSPQGLGTGELFF. The CDR3 nucleotides are TGCGCCAGCAGCCCGCAGGGTCTGGGCACCGGGGAGCTGTTTTTT.

Only one count was recorded for this clone. Other DNA sequences from this sample encode an identical CDR3 as well. This chain's CDR3 is CASSVAGYTGELFF. The CDR3 DNA reads TGTGCCAGCAGCGTAGCAGGATACACCGGGGAGCTGTTTTTT. The V gene is TRBV9, the J gene TRBJ2-2; D is undetermined. The germline V and J ends were trimmed by 0 bases and 3 bases, with 6 bases remaining between them. This CDR3 is built from 14 residues. Germline V CDR1 and CDR2: SGDLS, YYNGEE.

The CDR3 nucleotides read TGCGCCAGCAGCTTGGGCGACCAAGAGACCCAGTACTTC. Amino acid sequence: CASSLGDQETQYF. The chain employs TRBV5-1 and TRBJ2-5, with D uncertain. Germline V gene data show CDR1 as SGHRS and CDR2 as YFSETQ. V dropped 0 bases and J dropped 0 bases, with 3 bases sitting between them. The CDR3 has 13 residues. Looking up the rest from reference TRBV5-1 and TRBJ2-5 gives the full variable domain: KAGVTQTPRYLIKTRGQQVTLSCSPISGHRSVSWYQQTPGQGLQFLFEYFSETQRNKGNFPGRFSGRQFSNSRSEMNVSTLELGDSALYLCASSLGDQETQYFGPGTRLLVL.

J is TRBJ2-7 and V is TRBV28; a possible D gene is TRBD2 (6 bases). This CDR3 comprises 15 residues. Germline CDR1 is MDHEN and CDR2 is SYDVKM. Trimming removed 7 bases from V and 0 bases from J, with 16 bases in between. CDR3 sequence: CASTQAAGSSYEQYF. The CDR3 bases are TGTGCCAGCACTCAAGCAGCGGGTAGCTCCTACGAGCAGTACTTC.

The V gene is TRBV5-1, the J gene TRBJ1-2; TRBD1 aligns across 9 bases. After removal of 2 bases from V and 4 bases from J, the junction contained 3 bases not matched to a gene. CDR3 length: 14 residues. The germline V gene has CDR1 SGHRS and CDR2 YFSETQ. The CDR3 reads CASSFGTGSYGYTF. In DNA form, the CDR3 reads TGCGCCAGCAGCTTTGGGACAGGGTCCTATGGCTACACCTTC.

This chain links TRBV6-1 with TRBJ1-5, with 7 bases fitting TRBD1. The CDR3 is 15 residues long. Looked up from germline, CDR1 is MNHNS and CDR2 is SASEGT. V gave up 10 bases and J gave up 2 bases; unmatched junction bases: 11. The CDR3 region has the DNA TGTGCCACGAGGGACAGTTCATCGGGCAATCAGCCCCAGCATTTT. Protein: CATRDSSSGNQPQHF.

This chain connects TRBV2 to TRBJ2-7; maybe TRBD2 (6 bases). Germline V lookup: CDR1 SNHLY, CDR2 FYNNEI. Trimming removed 1 base at V and 2 bases at J, with 9 bases between. CDR3 length: 14 residues. Here the CDR3 reads CASSEGGEAYEQYF. CDR3 coding DNA: TGTGCCAGCAGTGAAGGGGGGGAAGCCTACGAGCAGTACTTC.

This clone has just one count. The V and J genes are TRBV6-5 and TRBJ1-3; D is possibly TRBD1 (6 bases). The germline V and J ends were trimmed by 2 bases and 2 bases, with 10 bases remaining between them. Germline loops: CDR1 MNHEY, CDR2 SVGAGI. The CDR3 consists of 15 residues. CDR3 sequence (DNA): TGTGCCAGCAGTTACACCGGGACAACTGGAAACACCATATATTTT. Translation: CASSYTGTTGNTIYF.

CDR3 sequence: CASSRTLEQSSGSYEQYF. The DNA of the CDR3 is TGCGCCAGCAGCCGAACCCTAGAACAGTCTAGCGGGAGTTACGAGCAGTACTTC. The chain combines TRBV5-1 with TRBJ2-7, with 10 bases aligning to TRBD2. This CDR3 is built from 18 residues. Germline lookup yields CDR1 SGHRS and CDR2 YFSETQ. V shed 4 bases and J 4 bases; nucleotides not matched to a gene: 17.